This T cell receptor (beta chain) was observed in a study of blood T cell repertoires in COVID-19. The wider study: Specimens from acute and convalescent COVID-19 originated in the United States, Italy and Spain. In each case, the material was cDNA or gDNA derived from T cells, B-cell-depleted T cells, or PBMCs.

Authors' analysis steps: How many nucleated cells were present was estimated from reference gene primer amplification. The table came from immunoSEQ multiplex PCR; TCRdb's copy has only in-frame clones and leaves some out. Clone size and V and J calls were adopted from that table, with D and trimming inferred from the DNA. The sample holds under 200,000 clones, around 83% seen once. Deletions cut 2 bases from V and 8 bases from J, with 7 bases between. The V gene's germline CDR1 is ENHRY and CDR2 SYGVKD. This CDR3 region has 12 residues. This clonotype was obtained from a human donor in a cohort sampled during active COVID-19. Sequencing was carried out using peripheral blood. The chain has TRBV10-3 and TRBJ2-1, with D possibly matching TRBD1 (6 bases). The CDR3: CAISERGYEQFF. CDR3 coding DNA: TGTGCCATCAGTGAGAGGGGGTATGAGCAGTTCTTC.